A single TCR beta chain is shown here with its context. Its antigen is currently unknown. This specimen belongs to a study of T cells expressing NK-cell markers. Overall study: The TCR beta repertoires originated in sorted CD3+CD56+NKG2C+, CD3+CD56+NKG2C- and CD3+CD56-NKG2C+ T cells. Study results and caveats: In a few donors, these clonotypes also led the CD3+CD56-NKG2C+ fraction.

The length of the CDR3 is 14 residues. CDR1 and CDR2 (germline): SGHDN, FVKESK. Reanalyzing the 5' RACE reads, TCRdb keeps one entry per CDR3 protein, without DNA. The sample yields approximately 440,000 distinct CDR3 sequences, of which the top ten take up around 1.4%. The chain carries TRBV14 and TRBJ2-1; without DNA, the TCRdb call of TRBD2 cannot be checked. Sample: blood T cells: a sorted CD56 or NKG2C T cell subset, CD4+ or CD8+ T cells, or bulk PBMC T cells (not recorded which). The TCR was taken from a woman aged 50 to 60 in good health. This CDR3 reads CASSQPAGIHEQFF.